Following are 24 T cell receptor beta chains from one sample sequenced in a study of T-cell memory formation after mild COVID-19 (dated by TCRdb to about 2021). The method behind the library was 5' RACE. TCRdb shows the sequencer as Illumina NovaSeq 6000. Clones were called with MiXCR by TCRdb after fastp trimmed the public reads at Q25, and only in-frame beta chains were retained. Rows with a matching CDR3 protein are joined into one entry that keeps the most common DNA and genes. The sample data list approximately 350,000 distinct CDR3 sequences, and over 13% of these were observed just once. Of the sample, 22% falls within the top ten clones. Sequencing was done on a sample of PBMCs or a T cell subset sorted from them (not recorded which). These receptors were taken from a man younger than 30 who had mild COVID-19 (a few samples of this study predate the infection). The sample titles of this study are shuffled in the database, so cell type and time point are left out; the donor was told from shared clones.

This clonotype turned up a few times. This chain's CDR3 is CASSFLLGQKNTGELFF. The CDR3 DNA reads as TGTGCCAGCAGTTTCCTTCTGGGACAGAAGAACACCGGGGAGCTGTTTTTT. The V call is TRBV12-3 or TRBV12-4, the J call TRBJ2-2; 7 bases are shared with TRBD1. V lost 3 bases and J lost 1; bases outside the gene matches: 8. The CDR3 consists of 17 residues.

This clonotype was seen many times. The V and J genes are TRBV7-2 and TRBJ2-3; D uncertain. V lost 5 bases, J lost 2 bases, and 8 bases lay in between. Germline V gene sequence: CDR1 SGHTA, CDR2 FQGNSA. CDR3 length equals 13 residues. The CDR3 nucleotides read TGTGCCAGCAGCCGTCTCATCACAGATACGCAGTATTTT. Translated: CASSRLITDTQYF.

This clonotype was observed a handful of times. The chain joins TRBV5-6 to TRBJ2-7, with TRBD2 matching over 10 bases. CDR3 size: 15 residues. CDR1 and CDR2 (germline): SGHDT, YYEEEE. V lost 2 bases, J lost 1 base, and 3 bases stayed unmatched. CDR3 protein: CASSLGLAVSYEQYF. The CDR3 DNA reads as TGTGCCAGCAGCTTAGGACTAGCGGTTTCCTACGAGCAGTACTTC.

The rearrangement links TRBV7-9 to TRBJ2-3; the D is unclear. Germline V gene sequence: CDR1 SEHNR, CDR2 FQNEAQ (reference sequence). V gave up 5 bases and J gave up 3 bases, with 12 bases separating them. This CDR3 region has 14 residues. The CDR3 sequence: CASSPTRATDTQYF. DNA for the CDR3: TGTGCCAGCAGCCCCACCCGGGCGACAGATACGCAGTATTTT.

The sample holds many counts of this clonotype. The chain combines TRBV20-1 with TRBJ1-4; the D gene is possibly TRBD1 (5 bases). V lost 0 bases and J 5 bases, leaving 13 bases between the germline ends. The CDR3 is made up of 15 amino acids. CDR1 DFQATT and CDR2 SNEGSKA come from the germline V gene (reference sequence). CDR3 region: CSARDPGTGNEKLFF. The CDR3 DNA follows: TGCAGTGCTAGAGATCCAGGAACAGGCAATGAAAAACTGTTTTTT.

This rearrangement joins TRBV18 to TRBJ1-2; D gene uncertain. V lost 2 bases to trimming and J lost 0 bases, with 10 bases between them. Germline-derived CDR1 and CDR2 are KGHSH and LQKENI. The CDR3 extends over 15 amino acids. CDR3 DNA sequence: TGTGCCAGCTCACCATTCACACCCACTAACTATGGCTACACCTTC. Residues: CASSPFTPTNYGYTF.

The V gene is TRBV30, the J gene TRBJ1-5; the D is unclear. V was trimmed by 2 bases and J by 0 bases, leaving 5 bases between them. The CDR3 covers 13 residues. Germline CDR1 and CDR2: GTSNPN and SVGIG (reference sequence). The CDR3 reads CAWSHRSNQPQHF. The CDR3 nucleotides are TGTGCCTGGAGTCATCGTAGCAATCAGCCCCAGCATTTT.

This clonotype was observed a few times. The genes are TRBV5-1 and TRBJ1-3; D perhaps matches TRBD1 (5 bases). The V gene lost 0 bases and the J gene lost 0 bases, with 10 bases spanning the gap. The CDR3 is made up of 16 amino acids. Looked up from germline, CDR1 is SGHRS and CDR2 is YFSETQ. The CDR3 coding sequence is TGCGCCAGCAGCTTGGCCGGGGGGAACTCTGGAAACACCATATATTTT. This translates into CASSLAGGNSGNTIYF.

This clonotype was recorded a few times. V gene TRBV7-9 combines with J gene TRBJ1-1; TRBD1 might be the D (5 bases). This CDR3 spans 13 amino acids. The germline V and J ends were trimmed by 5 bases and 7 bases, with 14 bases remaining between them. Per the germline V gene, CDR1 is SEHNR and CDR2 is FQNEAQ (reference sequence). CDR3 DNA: TGTGCCAGCAGCCTTCTATTAGACAGTGAAGCTTTCTTT. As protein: CASSLLLDSEAFF.

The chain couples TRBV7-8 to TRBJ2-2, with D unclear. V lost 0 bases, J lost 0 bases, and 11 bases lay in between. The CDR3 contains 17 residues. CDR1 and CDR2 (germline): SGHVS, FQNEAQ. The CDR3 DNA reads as TGTGCCAGCAGCTTAGCGCGGTGGCGGTCGAACACCGGGGAGCTGTTTTTT. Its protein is CASSLARWRSNTGELFF. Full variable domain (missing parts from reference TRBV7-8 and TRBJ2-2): GAGVSQSPRYKVAKRGQDVALRCDPISGHVSLFWYQQALGQGPEFLTYFQNEAQLDKSGLPSDRFFAERPEGSVSTLKIQRTQQEDSAVYLCASSLARWRSNTGELFFGEGSRLTVL.

CDR3 DNA sequence: TGTGCCAGCAGCCCGGGACAGATGTACGAGCAGTACGTC. Translating gives CASSPGQMYEQYV. The gene calls are TRBV6-6 and TRBJ2-7; TRBD1 matches 7 bases. CDR1 and CDR2 from the germline V gene are MNHNY and SVGAGI (reference sequence). The CDR3 consists of 13 residues. V trimming: 6 bases; J trimming: 4 bases; junction bases outside the gene matches: 6.

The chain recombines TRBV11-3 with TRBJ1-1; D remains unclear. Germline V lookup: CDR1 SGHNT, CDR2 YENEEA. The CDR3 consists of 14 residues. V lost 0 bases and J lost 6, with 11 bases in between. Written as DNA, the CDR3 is TGTGCCAGCAGCTTAGACCTCGGCCCCGCTGAAGCTTTCTTT. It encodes CASSLDLGPAEAFF.

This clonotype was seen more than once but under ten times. CDR3 sequence reads: CASSFPLITGELFF. CDR3 coding DNA: TGTGCCAGCAGCTTCCCGCTGATCACCGGGGAGCTGTTTTTT. V gene TRBV7-9 combines with J gene TRBJ2-2; D is unresolved. Germline loops: CDR1 SEHNR, CDR2 FQNEAQ (reference sequence). V lost 3 bases to trimming and J lost 4 bases, with 9 bases between them. The CDR3 length is 14 residues. The whole variable domain, remainder taken from reference TRBV7-9 and TRBJ2-2, is DTGVSQNPRHKITKRGQNVTFRCDPISEHNRLYWYRQTLGQGPEFLTYFQNEAQLEKSRLLSDRFSAERPKGSFSTLEIQRTEQGDSAMYLCASSFPLITGELFFGEGSRLTVL.

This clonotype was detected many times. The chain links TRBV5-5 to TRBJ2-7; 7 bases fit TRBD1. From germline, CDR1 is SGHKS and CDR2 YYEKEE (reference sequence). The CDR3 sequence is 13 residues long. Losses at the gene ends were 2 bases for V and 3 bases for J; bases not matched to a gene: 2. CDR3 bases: TGTGCCAGCAGCTTAGGACAGGTCTACGAGCAGTACTTC. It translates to CASSLGQVYEQYF.

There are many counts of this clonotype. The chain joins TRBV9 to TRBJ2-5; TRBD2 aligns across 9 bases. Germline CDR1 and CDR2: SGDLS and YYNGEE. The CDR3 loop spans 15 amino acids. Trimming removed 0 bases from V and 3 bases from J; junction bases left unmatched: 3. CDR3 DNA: TGTGCCAGCAGCGTAGGGACTAGCGATAAAGAGACCCAGTACTTC. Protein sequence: CASSVGTSDKETQYF.

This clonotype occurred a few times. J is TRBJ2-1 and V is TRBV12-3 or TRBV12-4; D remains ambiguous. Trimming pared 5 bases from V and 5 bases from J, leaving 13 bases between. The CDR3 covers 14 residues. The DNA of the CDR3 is TGTGCCAGCAGTCTACCAGGACGCCACAATGAGCAGTTCTTC. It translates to CASSLPGRHNEQFF.

The CDR3 region has the DNA TGTGCCAGCATTGATAGCGGGAGCGGGCGGCACGAGCAGTACTTC. It codes for CASIDSGSGRHEQYF. The rearrangement links TRBV6-7 to TRBJ2-7; TRBD2 aligns across 9 bases. TRBV6-7 belongs to the ORF category, with a function that is uncertain. The junction had 12 bases not matched to a gene; V was cut back by 7 bases and J by 5 bases. The CDR3 runs to 15 residues.

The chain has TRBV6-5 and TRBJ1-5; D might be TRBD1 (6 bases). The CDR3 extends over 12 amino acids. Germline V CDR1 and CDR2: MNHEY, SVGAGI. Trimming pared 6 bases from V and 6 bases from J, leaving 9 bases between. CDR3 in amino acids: CASSRGGQPQHF. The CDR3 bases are TGTGCCAGCAGCCGAGGGGGTCAGCCCCAGCATTTT.

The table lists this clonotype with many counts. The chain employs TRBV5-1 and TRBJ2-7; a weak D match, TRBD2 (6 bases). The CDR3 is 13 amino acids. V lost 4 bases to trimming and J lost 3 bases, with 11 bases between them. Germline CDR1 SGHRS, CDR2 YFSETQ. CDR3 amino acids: CASSPGLDYEQYV. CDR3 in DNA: TGCGCCAGCAGCCCGGGACTCGACTACGAGCAGTACGTC.

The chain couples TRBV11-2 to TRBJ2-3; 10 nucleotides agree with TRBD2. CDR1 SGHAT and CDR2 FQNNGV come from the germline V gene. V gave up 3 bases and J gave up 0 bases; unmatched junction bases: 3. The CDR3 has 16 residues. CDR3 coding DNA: TGTGCCAGCAGCTTCTCAGCGGGGGGGAGCACAGATACGCAGTATTTT. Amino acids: CASSFSAGGSTDTQYF.

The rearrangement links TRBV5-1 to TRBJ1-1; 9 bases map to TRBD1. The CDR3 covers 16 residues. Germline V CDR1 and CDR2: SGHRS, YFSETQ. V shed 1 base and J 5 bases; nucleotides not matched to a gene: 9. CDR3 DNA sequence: TGCGCCAGCAGCTTGAGGGTACAGGGGGCAGTGACTGAAGCTTTCTTT. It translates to CASSLRVQGAVTEAFF.

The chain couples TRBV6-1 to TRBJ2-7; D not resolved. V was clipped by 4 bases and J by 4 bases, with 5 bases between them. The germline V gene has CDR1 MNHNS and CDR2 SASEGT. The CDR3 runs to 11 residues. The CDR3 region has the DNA TGTGCCAGCAGTGCTAGTTACGAGCAGTACGTC. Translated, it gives CASSASYEQYV.

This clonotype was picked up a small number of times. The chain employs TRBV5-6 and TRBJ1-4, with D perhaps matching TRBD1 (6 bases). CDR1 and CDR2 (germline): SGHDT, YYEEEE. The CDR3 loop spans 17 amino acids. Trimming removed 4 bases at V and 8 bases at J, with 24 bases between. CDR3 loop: CASSQFGGRNLREKLFF. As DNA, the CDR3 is TGTGCCAGCAGCCAGTTCGGGGGCCGGAACCTTAGGGAAAAACTGTTTTTT.

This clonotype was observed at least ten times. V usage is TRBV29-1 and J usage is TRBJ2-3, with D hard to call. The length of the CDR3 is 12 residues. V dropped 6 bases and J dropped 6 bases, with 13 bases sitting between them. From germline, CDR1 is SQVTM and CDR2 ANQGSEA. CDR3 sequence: CSVDPGADTQYF. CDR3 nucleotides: TGCAGCGTGGATCCAGGAGCGGATACGCAGTATTTT.